This note documents a single TCR beta chain sequence. The antigen is unknown. This tumor tissue came from a pretreatment baseline collection. The record originates from a study of circulating tumor DNA in untreated peripheral T-cell lymphoma. The assay was immunoSEQ multiplex PCR, and TCRdb's table has in-frame clones only and misses some. Of some 10,000 clones listed, about 75% are singletons. Study findings and constraints: Baseline tissues yielded 86% and baseline serum 65% to 75% tumor-specific clonotype detection.

The ends were cut back, 10 bases at V and 4 bases at J, with 13 bases in the middle. CDR3 length: 12 amino acids. The germline CDR1 and CDR2 sequences are MNHGY and SAAAGT. This chain links TRBV6-8 with TRBJ1-1; no clear D. The receptor was derived from a human donor with peripheral T-cell lymphoma. The sample consisted of tumor tissue. CDR3 nucleotides: TGTGCCATCAGGCGAGGGTTCACTGAAGCTTTCTTT. This encodes CAIRRGFTEAFF.